The 31 T cell receptor beta chains below come from one sample, sequenced in a study of blood T cell repertoires in COVID-19. Produced via immunoSEQ multiplex PCR; TCRdb's table is partial and in-frame only. The sample lists about 100,000 clones; just under 85% were seen once. Sequenced: peripheral blood. The receptors originated from a man in his forties or fifties with active or convalescent COVID-19.

The chain couples TRBV28 to TRBJ1-2; D may be TRBD1 (5 bases). There are 11 residues in the CDR3. Trimming removed 2 bases from V and 7 bases from J, with 5 bases in between. The germline V gene encodes CDR1 MDHEN and CDR2 SYDVKM. The CDR3, as DNA: TGTGCCAGCAGTTTACAGGGTGGCTACACCTTC. Translated, it gives CASSLQGGYTF.

V and J are TRBV6-4 and TRBJ2-1, with D perhaps matching TRBD2 (5 bases). The V gene lost 5 bases and the J gene lost 5 bases, with 10 bases spanning the gap. CDR1 and CDR2 from the germline V gene are MRHNA and SNTAGT. The CDR3 is 13 residues long. CDR3 sequence (DNA): TGTGCCAGCAGTATAAGCGGAAACAATGAGCAGTTCTTC. It translates to CASSISGNNEQFF.

The chain combines TRBV9 with TRBJ2-5; a weak D match, TRBD1 (6 bases). CDR1 SGDLS and CDR2 YYNGEE come from the germline V gene. V lost 4 bases and J 0 bases, leaving 25 bases between the germline ends. This CDR3 region has 19 residues. CDR3 nucleotides: TGTGCCAGCAGCCCACGGACCGGTGGAGCTGGACAGTACCAAGAGACCCAGTACTTC. Residues: CASSPRTGGAGQYQETQYF.

This clone is a singleton in its sample. The rearrangement joins TRBV11-3 to TRBJ2-7; TRBD1 matches at 9 bases. V shed 3 bases, J shed 3 bases, and the junction held 9 bases outside the gene matches. Germline V CDR1 and CDR2: SGHNT, YENEEA. The CDR3 consists of 16 residues. The CDR3 DNA reads as TGTGCCAGCAGCTTTCGAGGGACAGGGACTATCTACGAGCAGTACTTC. Protein product: CASSFRGTGTIYEQYF.

This clone came up a few times. This chain uses TRBV7-8 with TRBJ2-2; D is perhaps TRBD2 (5 bases). Germline loops: CDR1 SGHVS, CDR2 FQNEAQ. The ends were cut back, 5 bases at V and 10 bases at J, with 17 bases in the middle. This CDR3 comprises 14 residues. The CDR3 loop is CASSVQQTREELFF. The CDR3 coding sequence is TGTGCCAGCAGCGTGCAACAAACGAGGGAGGAGCTGTTTTTT.

V usage is TRBV4-1 and J usage is TRBJ1-2, with D uncertain. From germline, CDR1 is MGHRA and CDR2 YSYEKL. The ends were cut back, 4 bases at V and 4 bases at J, with 16 bases in the middle. The length of the CDR3 is 15 residues. The DNA of the CDR3 is TGCGCCAGCAGCCTACTAACTGGAATCCTCTATGGCTACACCTTC. Protein: CASSLLTGILYGYTF.

The gene calls are TRBV27 and TRBJ2-3; possibly TRBD2 for D (5 bases). Germline V gene data show CDR1 as MNHEY and CDR2 as SMNVEV (reference sequence). V lost 0 bases to trimming and J lost 4 bases, with 8 bases between them. This CDR3 has 14 amino acids. CDR3 nucleotides: TGTGCCAGCAGTTTATCACGGGGTGCAGATACGCAGTATTTT. It encodes CASSLSRGADTQYF.

This clone has just one count. The J gene is TRBJ1-1, the V gene TRBV28; TRBD1 aligns across 8 bases. With V trimmed by 5 bases and J by 11 bases, 16 bases remained unmatched. Looked up from germline, CDR1 is MDHEN and CDR2 is SYDVKM. The CDR3 is 15 amino acids. CDR3 nucleotide sequence: TGTGCCAGCAGTCCCGGACAGGGATCCCCCTTTGGGGCTTTCTTT. The encoded protein is CASSPGQGSPFGAFF.

The chain has TRBV2 and TRBJ1-1; D call uncertain. The CDR3 covers 11 residues. Germline V lookup: CDR1 SNHLY, CDR2 FYNNEI. The ends were cut back, 6 bases at V and 11 bases at J, with 13 bases in the middle. CDR3 coding DNA: TGTGCCAGCAGCTCGGGCAGGAGGGCTTTCTTT. It specifies CASSSGRRAFF.

The chain uses TRBV11-3 and TRBJ2-1; weak D call: TRBD2 (6 bases). Germline-derived CDR1 and CDR2 are SGHNT and YENEEA. V lost 1 base and J 14 bases, leaving 12 bases between the germline ends. The CDR3 is made up of 12 amino acids. CDR3 amino acids: CASSLGRGRKFF. The CDR3 region has the DNA TGTGCCAGCAGCTTAGGGAGGGGACGGAAGTTCTTC.

The J gene is TRBJ1-6, the V gene TRBV9, with 11 bases that match TRBD1. Germline CDR1 reads SGDLS; CDR2 reads YYNGEE. The CDR3 runs to 15 residues. V lost 3 bases, J lost 7 bases, and 3 bases stayed unmatched. Here the CDR3 reads CASSGGQGGNSPLHF. CDR3 DNA sequence: TGTGCCAGCAGCGGGGGACAGGGGGGGAATTCACCCCTCCACTTT.

The V gene is TRBV9, the J gene TRBJ1-1; D is unresolved. V shed 3 bases and J shed 4 bases, with 13 bases lying between them. The CDR3 sequence is 14 residues long. The germline CDR1 and CDR2 sequences are SGDLS and YYNGEE. The CDR3 bases are TGTGCCAGCAGCGCGCGATCGGGGTTCACTGAAGCTTTCTTT. Amino acids: CASSARSGFTEAFF.

V usage is TRBV15 and J usage is TRBJ2-5; D unresolved. V lost 0 bases, J lost 7 bases, and 9 bases lay in between. Looked up from germline, CDR1 is LNHNV and CDR2 is YYDKDF (reference sequence). The CDR3 covers 13 residues. CDR3 protein: CATSRDEEGTQYF. The CDR3 nucleotides are TGTGCCACCAGCAGAGATGAGGAAGGGACCCAGTACTTC.

The V call is TRBV28, the J call TRBJ2-1, with TRBD2 identical over 11 bases. V lost 7 bases to trimming and J lost 5 bases; unmatched junction nucleotides: 7. In germline, CDR1 is MDHEN, CDR2 SYDVKM. This CDR3 contains 15 residues. CDR3: CASTRTSGFHNEQFF. CDR3 nucleotide sequence: TGTGCCAGCACCAGGACTAGCGGGTTCCACAATGAGCAGTTCTTC.

The rearrangement joins TRBV24-1 to TRBJ2-2; D is ambiguous. V lost 2 bases to trimming and J lost 0 bases, with 6 bases between them. Germline V lookup: CDR1 KGHDR, CDR2 SFDVKD. The CDR3 runs to 15 residues. DNA of the CDR3: TGTGCCACCAGTGATTCCACTGCGAACACCGGGGAGCTGTTTTTT. It codes for CATSDSTANTGELFF.

V gene TRBV30 combines with J gene TRBJ2-1, with 7 bases matching TRBD2. The CDR3 runs 12 residues. V shed 5 bases, J shed 10 bases, and the junction held 8 bases outside the gene matches. Germline CDR1 reads GTSNPN; CDR2 reads SVGIG (reference sequence). CDR3 sequence reads: CAWAGESDEQFF. The CDR3 DNA is TGTGCCTGGGCGGGAGAAAGCGACGAGCAGTTCTTC. The whole variable domain, remainder taken from reference TRBV30 and TRBJ2-1, is SQTIHQWPATLVQPVGSPLSLECTVEGTSNPNLYWYRQAAGRGLQLLFYSVGIGQISSEVPQNLSASRPQDRQFILSSKKLLLSDSGFYLCAWAGESDEQFFGPGTRLTVL.

V is TRBV7-9 and J is TRBJ1-6, with D unclear. V dropped 8 bases and J dropped 6 bases, with 5 bases sitting between them. CDR3 size: 11 residues. CDR1 SEHNR and CDR2 FQNEAQ come from the germline V gene (reference sequence). The DNA of the CDR3 is TGTGCCAGCTCGAGTAATTCACCCCTCCACTTT. It translates to CASSSNSPLHF.

The CDR3 reads CASSPPGHNQPQHF. The CDR3 coding sequence is TGTGCCAGCAGCCCACCGGGTCACAATCAGCCCCAGCATTTT. The genes are TRBV28 and TRBJ1-5; D gene uncertain. In germline, CDR1 is MDHEN, CDR2 SYDVKM. The length of the CDR3 is 14 residues. The V end lost 6 bases, the J end lost 3 bases, and 12 bases lay between the germline ends.

CDR3 loop: CASSQNTGELFF. For the CDR3, the DNA is TGTGCCAGCAGTCAGAACACCGGGGAGCTGTTTTTT. The chain recombines TRBV6-5 with TRBJ2-2; D remains unclear. V was pared by 5 bases and J by 1 base, with 2 bases between. Per the germline V gene, CDR1 is MNHEY and CDR2 is SVGAGI. This CDR3 comprises 12 residues.

The chain couples TRBV6-5 to TRBJ1-5; tentative D call: TRBD1 (6 bases). This CDR3 region has 15 residues. V lost 6 bases and J lost 5, with 17 bases in between. Germline CDR1 reads MNHEY; CDR2 reads SVGAGI. The DNA for the CDR3 is TGTGCCAGCAGCGGGCACTACAGGGTTGATCAGCCCCAGCATTTT. It yields the protein CASSGHYRVDQPQHF.

This clone appeared once. The V and J genes are TRBV25-1 and TRBJ1-2; a weak D match, TRBD1 (6 bases). V was trimmed by 6 bases and J by 1 base, leaving 15 bases between them. The CDR3 has 15 residues. Germline CDR1 is MGHDK and CDR2 is SYGVNS. CDR3 DNA sequence: TGTGCCAGCAGCGAGCCGGGACACAATAACTATGGCTACACCTTC. Translating gives CASSEPGHNNYGYTF.

The chain uses TRBV10-3 and TRBJ2-7; maybe TRBD1 (6 bases). Germline V gene sequence: CDR1 ENHRY, CDR2 SYGVKD. The CDR3 runs to 12 residues. V was shortened by 11 bases and J by 1 base, with 12 bases between the two germline ends. In DNA, the CDR3 is TGTGCCGCCGCCGGACAGTCCTACGAGCAGTACTTC. Its translation is CAAAGQSYEQYF.

This clone was seen at least ten times. This chain connects TRBV5-4 to TRBJ2-5; the D gene is possibly TRBD1 (5 bases). V was cut by 1 base and J by 0 bases, with 7 bases left in between. In germline, CDR1 is SGHNT, CDR2 YYREEE (reference sequence). CDR3 size: 14 residues. Here the CDR3 DNA reads TGTGCCAGCAGCTTGTCAGGGTACCAAGAGACCCAGTACTTC. Residues: CASSLSGYQETQYF.

The chain combines TRBV11-3 with TRBJ2-4; 9 bases agree with TRBD1. Trimming took 1 base from V and 2 from J; bases not matched to a gene: 3. This CDR3 comprises 16 residues. Germline loops: CDR1 SGHNT, CDR2 YENEEA. CDR3 amino acids: CASSLGQGETKNIQYF. CDR3 coding DNA: TGTGCCAGCAGCTTAGGACAGGGGGAAACCAAAAACATTCAGTACTTC.

CDR3 in DNA: TGTGCCAGCAGCCAAGGGAGAGAGACCCAGTACTTC. Translated, it gives CASSQGRETQYF. This chain uses TRBV3-1 (or the pseudogene TRBV3-2) with TRBJ2-5, with unresolved D. The germline gives CDR1 LGHDT, CDR2 YNNKEL (reference sequence). V lost 1 base and J 4 bases, leaving 4 bases between the germline ends. CDR3 size: 12 residues.

The rearrangement joins TRBV2 to TRBJ1-1, with a tentative D call TRBD1 (6 bases). Trimming removed 7 bases at V and 2 bases at J, with 17 bases between. CDR3 length equals 15 residues. Germline V gene data show CDR1 as SNHLY and CDR2 as FYNNEI. The CDR3 region is CASTRGSGDNTEAFF. The DNA of the CDR3 is TGTGCCAGCACCAGGGGTTCTGGGGACAACACTGAAGCTTTCTTT. Full variable domain (missing parts from reference TRBV2 and TRBJ1-1): EPEVTQTPSHQVTQMGQEVILRCVPISNHLYFYWYRQILGQKVEFLVSFYNNEISEKSEIFDDQFSVERPDGSNFTLKIRSTKLEDSAMYFCASTRGSGDNTEAFFGQGTRLTVV.

This clone appeared a few times. In nucleotides, the CDR3 is TGCGCCAGCAGCCAAGTCGAGGCTGTGGGCTACGAGCAGTACTTC. Encoded protein: CASSQVEAVGYEQYF. This chain joins TRBV4-1 and TRBJ2-7; D is unclear. The ends were cut back, 1 base at V and 3 bases at J, with 13 bases in the middle. There are 15 residues in the CDR3. Looked up from germline, CDR1 is MGHRA and CDR2 is YSYEKL.

The chain couples TRBV9 to TRBJ2-6, with D perhaps matching TRBD2 (5 bases). The CDR3 runs to 16 residues. The V gene lost 0 bases and the J gene lost 3 bases, with 10 bases spanning the gap. Germline V CDR1 and CDR2: SGDLS, YYNGEE. The CDR3 DNA reads TGTGCCAGCAGCGTAGGAAGGACTCGTGGGGCCAACGTCCTGACTTTC. It is translated as CASSVGRTRGANVLTF.

The V call is TRBV3-1 (or the pseudogene TRBV3-2), the J call TRBJ1-1; D unresolved. The germline V gene has CDR1 LGHDT and CDR2 YNNKEL (reference sequence). The CDR3 covers 13 residues. V shed 1 base and J shed 8 bases, with 11 bases lying between them. CDR3 sequence (DNA): TGTGCCAGCAGCCAAGGATTGCGGGGAGAAGCTTTCTTT. Translation gives CASSQGLRGEAFF.

The rearrangement links TRBV7-2 to TRBJ2-5; D not certain. V was shortened by 4 bases and J by 2 bases, with 2 bases between the two germline ends. CDR1 and CDR2 from the germline V gene are SGHTA and FQGNSA. CDR3 length equals 11 residues. The chain's CDR3 is CASSSQETQYF. CDR3 nucleotide sequence: TGTGCCAGCAGCTCTCAAGAGACCCAGTACTTC.

This chain connects TRBV2 to TRBJ2-5; 7 bases fit TRBD2. V shed 6 bases and J 2 bases; nucleotides not matched to a gene: 3. This CDR3 region has 13 residues. Germline values: CDR1 SNHLY, CDR2 FYNNEI. The CDR3 nucleotides are TGTGCCAGCAGCCGCGGGAGACAAGAGACCCAGTACTTC. It specifies CASSRGRQETQYF. The full variable domain, its missing parts supplied by reference TRBV2 and TRBJ2-5, is EPEVTQTPSHQVTQMGQEVILRCVPISNHLYFYWYRQILGQKVEFLVSFYNNEISEKSEIFDDQFSVERPDGSNFTLKIRSTKLEDSAMYFCASSRGRQETQYFGPGTRLLVL.